This T cell receptor beta chain was profiled in a study of patients and donors after allogeneic stem cell transplantation. MiXCR, run by TCRdb on the RT-PCR reads, gives a single entry per CDR3 protein. The sample yields around 160,000 distinct CDR3 sequences, roughly 30% seen once. This CDR3 is 15 amino acids long. Trimming took off 7 bases at V and 0 bases at J, with 14 bases between the two ends. Germline V gene sequence: CDR1 SGHRS, CDR2 YFSETQ. Sample: blood, either unsorted or a sorted T cell fraction (not recorded which). The chain carries TRBV5-1 and TRBJ2-1; the D gene is possibly TRBD2 (5 bases). The receptor's source is a human donor who was either an allogeneic HSCT recipient or a stem cell or donor lymphocyte infusion donor (not recorded which). It is not recorded whose cells these are; they may come from a transplant donor. The DNA of the CDR3 is TGCGCCAGCTCCCAGTGGGAGAGCTCCTACAATGAGCAGTTCTTC. This sequence encodes CASSQWESSYNEQFF.